The rows below give T cell receptor beta chains drawn from one sample of a study of blood T cell repertoires in COVID-19. TCRdb keeps only in-frame clones here, not all; method: immunoSEQ multiplex PCR. The sample includes roughly 260,000 clones, 87% of them seen just once. The specimen was PBMCs or T cells enriched from blood (not recorded which). The receptors derive from a woman in her 30s with acute COVID-19. CDR3s include the opening cysteine and the closing phenylalanine or tryptophan. Fields, in order: D gene, clone size, V gene, J gene, CDR3 DNA, CDR3 protein. The D gene is left open where the match is weak. Clone size appears in some rows only: once, few, many, or a class for an expanded clone.

d_gene: TRBD1; abundance: NA; v_gene: TRBV11-3; j_gene: TRBJ2-1; CDR3nt: TGTGCCAGCAGCTTAAGACAAGGGGGCGCAGGAAGCGAGCAGTTCTTC; CDR3aa: CASSLRQGGAGSEQFF
d_gene: NA; abundance: NA; v_gene: TRBV5-1; j_gene: TRBJ2-5; CDR3nt: TGCGCCAGCAGCTCCGACGACATCCAAGAGACCCAGTACTTC; CDR3aa: CASSSDDIQETQYF
d_gene: TRBD1; abundance: NA; v_gene: TRBV12-5; j_gene: TRBJ1-2; CDR3nt: TGTGCTAGTGGTTTCACAGGGACAGGGGGAGGCTACACCTTC; CDR3aa: CASGFTGTGGGYTF
d_gene: NA; abundance: NA; v_gene: TRBV11-1; j_gene: TRBJ2-2; CDR3nt: TGTGCCAGCAGCTTAGTTGGGCGGGGTAACACCGGGGAGCTGTTTTTT; CDR3aa: CASSLVGRGNTGELFF
d_gene: TRBD1; abundance: NA; v_gene: TRBV29-1; j_gene: TRBJ2-1; CDR3nt: TGCAGCGTCCGGACAGGGGAGTGGGAGCAGTTCTTC; CDR3aa: CSVRTGEWEQFF
d_gene: NA; abundance: once; v_gene: TRBV4-1; j_gene: TRBJ1-4; CDR3nt: TGCGCCAGCAGCCAATTGGTCGGTGAAAAACTGTTTTTT; CDR3aa: CASSQLVGEKLFF
d_gene: TRBD1; abundance: NA; v_gene: TRBV7-9; j_gene: TRBJ1-1; CDR3nt: TGTGCCAGCAGCGAAACGACAGGGGATGAAGCTTTCTTT; CDR3aa: CASSETTGDEAFF
d_gene: NA; abundance: NA; v_gene: TRBV9; j_gene: TRBJ2-7; CDR3nt: TGTGCCAGCAGCGTCAATGCAGGGTTCCGGGAGCAGTACTTC; CDR3aa: CASSVNAGFREQYF
d_gene: TRBD1; abundance: NA; v_gene: TRBV9; j_gene: TRBJ1-6; CDR3nt: TGTGCCAGCAGCGTAGATCCCAGGGGGCACTCCGACTCACCCCTCCACTTT; CDR3aa: CASSVDPRGHSDSPLHF
d_gene: NA; abundance: NA; v_gene: TRBV5-1; j_gene: TRBJ2-2; CDR3nt: TGCGCCAGCAGCTCCCGACTGAACACCGGGGAGCTGTTTTTT; CDR3aa: CASSSRLNTGELFF
d_gene: TRBD1; abundance: NA; v_gene: TRBV28; j_gene: TRBJ1-5; CDR3nt: TGTGCCACCTACGCGCCGGGACAGTATAGCAATCAGCCCCAGCATTTT; CDR3aa: CATYAPGQYSNQPQHF
d_gene: NA; abundance: NA; v_gene: TRBV25-1; j_gene: TRBJ1-1; CDR3nt: TGTGCCAGCCAGACCCGGAGAGGGACTGAAGCTTTCTTT; CDR3aa: CASQTRRGTEAFF
d_gene: TRBD1; abundance: NA; v_gene: TRBV11-3; j_gene: TRBJ2-1; CDR3nt: TGTGCCAGCAGCCCAGACAGGGCAAATTTAAATGAGCAGTTCTTC; CDR3aa: CASSPDRANLNEQFF
d_gene: NA; abundance: NA; v_gene: TRBV6-5; j_gene: TRBJ1-1; CDR3nt: TGTGCCAGCAGTCCTTTTTTGAACACTGAAGCTTTCTTT; CDR3aa: CASSPFLNTEAFF
d_gene: NA; abundance: NA; v_gene: TRBV4-1; j_gene: TRBJ1-1; CDR3nt: TGCGCCAGCAGCGGGACACTCTACACTGAAGCTTTCTTT; CDR3aa: CASSGTLYTEAFF
d_gene: TRBD2; abundance: NA; v_gene: TRBV6-5; j_gene: TRBJ2-1; CDR3nt: TGTGCCAGCAGTTACTCGACTAGCGGGGGCCAAAATGAGCAGTTCTTC; CDR3aa: CASSYSTSGGQNEQFF
d_gene: TRBD1; abundance: few; v_gene: TRBV19; j_gene: TRBJ1-1; CDR3nt: TGTGCCAGTGCTTCCCTGACAGGGGGCGTTGAAGCTTTCTTT; CDR3aa: CASASLTGGVEAFF
d_gene: NA; abundance: NA; v_gene: TRBV5-5; j_gene: TRBJ2-7; CDR3nt: TGTGCCAGCAGCTTGGGCTCAGGGGTCGGGTTGAACTACGAGCAGTACTTC; CDR3aa: CASSLGSGVGLNYEQYF
d_gene: NA; abundance: NA; v_gene: TRBV27; j_gene: TRBJ1-1; CDR3nt: TGTGCCAGCAGTGCGCCTGAAGAGGAGAGGGACACTGAAGCTTTCTTT; CDR3aa: CASSAPEEERDTEAFF
d_gene: NA; abundance: NA; v_gene: TRBV5-1; j_gene: TRBJ2-5; CDR3nt: TGCGCCAGTACCCCTGGGACTCTACAAGAGACCCAGTACTTC; CDR3aa: CASTPGTLQETQYF
d_gene: NA; abundance: NA; v_gene: TRBV28; j_gene: TRBJ1-5; CDR3nt: TGTGCCAGCAGGGAGACAAGGGACACGATCAATCAGCCCCAGCATTTT; CDR3aa: CASRETRDTINQPQHF
d_gene: TRBD1; abundance: NA; v_gene: TRBV7-2; j_gene: TRBJ1-6; CDR3nt: TGTGCCAGCAGCTTCAACAGCCTCCGGGACAGGCTTTCACCCCTCCACTTT; CDR3aa: CASSFNSLRDRLSPLHF
d_gene: NA; abundance: NA; v_gene: TRBV5-4; j_gene: TRBJ2-5; CDR3nt: TGTGCCAGCAGCTTTCGGCAGGGACAAGAGACCCAGTACTTC; CDR3aa: CASSFRQGQETQYF
d_gene: NA; abundance: NA; v_gene: TRBV6-5; j_gene: TRBJ2-1; CDR3nt: TGTGCCAGCAGTTCGGGGAGTTACAATGAGCAGTTCTTC; CDR3aa: CASSSGSYNEQFF
d_gene: NA; abundance: NA; v_gene: TRBV4-3; j_gene: TRBJ1-2; CDR3nt: TGCGCCAGCAGCCTAGGGGAGGGGGACTATGGCTACACCTTC; CDR3aa: CASSLGEGDYGYTF
d_gene: NA; abundance: NA; v_gene: TRBV15; j_gene: TRBJ1-3; CDR3nt: TGTGCCACCAGCAGAGATTTTGCACAATCTGGAAACACCATATATTTT; CDR3aa: CATSRDFAQSGNTIYF
d_gene: NA; abundance: NA; v_gene: TRBV29-1; j_gene: TRBJ1-3; CDR3nt: TGCAGCGTTGTGGAGGGAACTGGAAACACCATATATTTT; CDR3aa: CSVVEGTGNTIYF
d_gene: TRBD2; abundance: NA; v_gene: TRBV5-1; j_gene: TRBJ2-3; CDR3nt: TGCGCCAGCAGCTCGGGGACTAGCGTAGATACGCAGTATTTT; CDR3aa: CASSSGTSVDTQYF
d_gene: TRBD1; abundance: NA; v_gene: TRBV6-5; j_gene: TRBJ1-5; CDR3nt: TGTGCCAGCAGTTCCGATACAGGGGCCAATCAGCCCCAGCATTTT; CDR3aa: CASSSDTGANQPQHF
d_gene: TRBD2; abundance: NA; v_gene: TRBV9; j_gene: TRBJ2-3; CDR3nt: TGTGCCAGCAGCGTAGCTAGGGCTAGCGGTACAGATACGCAGTATTTT; CDR3aa: CASSVARASGTDTQYF
d_gene: NA; abundance: NA; v_gene: TRBV5-1; j_gene: TRBJ1-2; CDR3nt: TGCGCCAGCAGCTTGGACAGCTATGGCTACACCTTC; CDR3aa: CASSLDSYGYTF
d_gene: TRBD1; abundance: NA; v_gene: TRBV10-3; j_gene: TRBJ1-1; CDR3nt: TGTGCCATCAGTCCCTCGGGACAGGGGGGTGGCACTGAAGCTTTCTTT; CDR3aa: CAISPSGQGGGTEAFF
d_gene: NA; abundance: NA; v_gene: TRBV10-3; j_gene: TRBJ1-2; CDR3nt: TGTGCCATCAGGATGTCAGGGCTTAACGGGTTGGATGGCTACACCTTC; CDR3aa: CAIRMSGLNGLDGYTF
d_gene: NA; abundance: NA; v_gene: TRBV18; j_gene: TRBJ2-7; CDR3nt: TGTGCCAGCTCACCATATTCTTTACTTACCTCCTACGAGCAGTACTTC; CDR3aa: CASSPYSLLTSYEQYF
d_gene: TRBD1; abundance: NA; v_gene: TRBV10-1; j_gene: TRBJ2-2; CDR3nt: TGCGCCAGCAGTGATGTCGGACAGGGTACCGCCGGGGAGCTGTTTTTT; CDR3aa: CASSDVGQGTAGELFF
d_gene: NA; abundance: few; v_gene: TRBV2; j_gene: TRBJ1-6; CDR3nt: TGTGCCAGCAGTGAAGTTGCAGGGAACTATAATTCACCCCTCCACTTT; CDR3aa: CASSEVAGNYNSPLHF
d_gene: NA; abundance: NA; v_gene: TRBV10-1; j_gene: TRBJ2-7; CDR3nt: TGCGCCAGCAGTGAAACATCCGGGTACGAGCAGTACTTC; CDR3aa: CASSETSGYEQYF
d_gene: NA; abundance: NA; v_gene: TRBV15; j_gene: TRBJ1-2; CDR3nt: TGTGCCACCAGCGGGGCATCGACAAAAGGCTACACCTTC; CDR3aa: CATSGASTKGYTF
d_gene: TRBD1; abundance: NA; v_gene: TRBV9; j_gene: TRBJ1-1; CDR3nt: TGTGCCGGCAACAATTGGGACAGGGAAAACACTGAAGCTTTCTTT; CDR3aa: CAGNNWDRENTEAFF
d_gene: NA; abundance: NA; v_gene: TRBV19; j_gene: TRBJ1-1; CDR3nt: TGTGCCAGTAGTATCAACAGTAACACTGAAGCTTTCTTT; CDR3aa: CASSINSNTEAFF
d_gene: NA; abundance: NA; v_gene: TRBV18; j_gene: TRBJ2-7; CDR3nt: TGTGCCAGCTCACCGGAGGAGGCCTACGAGCAGTACTTC; CDR3aa: CASSPEEAYEQYF
d_gene: NA; abundance: NA; v_gene: TRBV4-3; j_gene: TRBJ2-1; CDR3nt: TGCGCCAGCAGCCAAGACGGTAACCAGGGCGATGAGCAGTTCTTC; CDR3aa: CASSQDGNQGDEQFF
d_gene: NA; abundance: NA; v_gene: TRBV6-1; j_gene: TRBJ1-4; CDR3nt: TGTGCCAGCAGTGATCCCCATCGGGAGTGGGGTGAAAAACTGTTTTTT; CDR3aa: CASSDPHREWGEKLFF
d_gene: TRBD1; abundance: NA; v_gene: TRBV27; j_gene: TRBJ2-4; CDR3nt: TGTGCCAGCAGTCCCTGGACAGGTCCAGCCAAAAACATTCAGTACTTC; CDR3aa: CASSPWTGPAKNIQYF
d_gene: TRBD1; abundance: NA; v_gene: TRBV4-1; j_gene: TRBJ2-1; CDR3nt: TGCGCCAGCACCGGTATACAGGGGAGCTCCTACAATGAGCAGTTCTTC; CDR3aa: CASTGIQGSSYNEQFF
d_gene: NA; abundance: NA; v_gene: TRBV19; j_gene: TRBJ1-5; CDR3nt: TGTGCCAGCCAAAGGGAGGGGGGCAATCAGCCCCAGCATTTT; CDR3aa: CASQREGGNQPQHF
d_gene: TRBD1; abundance: NA; v_gene: TRBV6-5; j_gene: TRBJ1-2; CDR3nt: TGTGCCAGCAGAGGACAGGGAGAGGGCTACACCTTC; CDR3aa: CASRGQGEGYTF
d_gene: NA; abundance: once; v_gene: TRBV10-3; j_gene: TRBJ1-1; CDR3nt: TGTGCCATCAGTGAGTCCGCGACTAGGAACACTGAAGCTTTCTTT; CDR3aa: CAISESATRNTEAFF
d_gene: NA; abundance: NA; v_gene: TRBV10-3; j_gene: TRBJ2-3; CDR3nt: TGTGCCATCAGTGAGCCGTTCGGAGTTGGGACAGATACGCAGTATTTT; CDR3aa: CAISEPFGVGTDTQYF
d_gene: NA; abundance: NA; v_gene: TRBV29-1; j_gene: TRBJ2-5; CDR3nt: TGCAGCGTTGAAAGAGGGGGGGAGGAGGGACCAAAAGAGACCCAGTACTTC; CDR3aa: CSVERGGEEGPKETQYF
d_gene: NA; abundance: once; v_gene: TRBV5-5; j_gene: TRBJ2-2; CDR3nt: TGTGCCAGCAGCTTGGGGCCGAACACCGGGGAGCTGTTTTTT; CDR3aa: CASSLGPNTGELFF
d_gene: NA; abundance: NA; v_gene: TRBV5-1; j_gene: TRBJ2-2; CDR3nt: TGCGCCAGCAGGGAGTCGAACACCGGGGAGCTGTTTTTT; CDR3aa: CASRESNTGELFF
d_gene: TRBD1; abundance: NA; v_gene: TRBV19; j_gene: TRBJ1-6; CDR3nt: TGTGCCAGTAGTCCGATGGACAGGGGGAATTCACCCCTCCACTTT; CDR3aa: CASSPMDRGNSPLHF